This T cell receptor (beta chain) was captured in a study of blood T cell repertoires in COVID-19. About the research overall: Donors in the United States, Italy and Spain gave samples during acute or convalescent COVID-19.

Sequencing was performed with immunoSEQ multiplex PCR; in TCRdb, only in-frame clones are kept and a portion is missing. The profile shows tens of thousands of clones, around nine tenths of them singletons. Germline loops: CDR1 GTSNPN, CDR2 SVGIG (reference sequence). The ends were cut back, 4 bases at V and 4 bases at J, with 8 bases in the middle. The CDR3 covers 13 residues. V gene TRBV30 combines with J gene TRBJ1-6, with no clear D. Source material: peripheral blood. The receptor's source is a man between 65 and 85 years old with acute or convalescent COVID-19. The CDR3 sequence is CAWNAGYNSPLHF. CDR3 coding DNA: TGTGCCTGGAATGCGGGGTATAATTCACCCCTCCACTTT.